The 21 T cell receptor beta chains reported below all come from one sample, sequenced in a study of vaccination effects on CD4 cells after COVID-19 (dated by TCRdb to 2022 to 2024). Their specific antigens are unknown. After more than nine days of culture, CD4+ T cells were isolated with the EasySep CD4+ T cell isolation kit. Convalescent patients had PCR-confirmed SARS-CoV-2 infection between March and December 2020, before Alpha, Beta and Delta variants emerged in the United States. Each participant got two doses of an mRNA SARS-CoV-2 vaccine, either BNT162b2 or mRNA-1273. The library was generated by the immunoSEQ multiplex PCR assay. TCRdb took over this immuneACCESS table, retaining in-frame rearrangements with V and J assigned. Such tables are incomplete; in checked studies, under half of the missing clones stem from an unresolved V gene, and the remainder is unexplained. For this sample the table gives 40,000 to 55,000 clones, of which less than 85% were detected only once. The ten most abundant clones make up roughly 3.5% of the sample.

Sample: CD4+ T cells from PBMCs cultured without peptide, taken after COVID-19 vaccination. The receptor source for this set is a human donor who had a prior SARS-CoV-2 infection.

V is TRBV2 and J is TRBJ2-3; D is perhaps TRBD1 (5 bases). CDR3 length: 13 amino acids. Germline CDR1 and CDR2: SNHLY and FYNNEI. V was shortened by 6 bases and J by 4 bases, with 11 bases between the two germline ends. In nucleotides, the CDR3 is TGTGCCAGCAGAGGAGACAGTCCAGATACGCAGTATTTT. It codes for CASRGDSPDTQYF.

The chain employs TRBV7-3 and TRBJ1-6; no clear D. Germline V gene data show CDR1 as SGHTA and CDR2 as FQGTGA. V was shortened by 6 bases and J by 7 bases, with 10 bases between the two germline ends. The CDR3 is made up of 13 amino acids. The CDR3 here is CASREEANSPLHF. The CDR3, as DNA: TGTGCCAGCAGGGAGGAAGCGAATTCACCCCTCCACTTT.

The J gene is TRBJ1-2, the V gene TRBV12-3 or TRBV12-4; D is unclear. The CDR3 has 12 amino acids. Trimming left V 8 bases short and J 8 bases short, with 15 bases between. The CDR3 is CASRWERGGYTF. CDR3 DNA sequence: TGTGCCAGCCGGTGGGAACGAGGGGGCTACACCTTC.

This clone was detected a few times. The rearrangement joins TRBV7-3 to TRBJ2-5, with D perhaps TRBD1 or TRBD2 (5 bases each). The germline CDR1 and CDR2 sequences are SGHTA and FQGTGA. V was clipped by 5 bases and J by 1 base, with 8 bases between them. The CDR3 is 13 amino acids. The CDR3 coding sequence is TGTGCCAGCAGCAGGGGAGCCCAAGAGACCCAGTACTTC. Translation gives CASSRGAQETQYF.

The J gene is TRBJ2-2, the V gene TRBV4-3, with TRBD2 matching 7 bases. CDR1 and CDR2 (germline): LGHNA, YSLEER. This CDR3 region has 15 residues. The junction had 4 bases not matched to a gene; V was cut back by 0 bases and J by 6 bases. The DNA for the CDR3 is TGCGCCAGCAGCCAAGATAGGACTAGTTCCGGGGAGCTGTTTTTT. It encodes CASSQDRTSSGELFF.

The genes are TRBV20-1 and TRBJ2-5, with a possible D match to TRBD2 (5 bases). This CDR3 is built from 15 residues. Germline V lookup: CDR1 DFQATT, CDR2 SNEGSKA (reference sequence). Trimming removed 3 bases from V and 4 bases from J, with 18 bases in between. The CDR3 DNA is TGCAGTGCTAGTAGGACGGACTTTGATAGAGAGACCCAGTACTTC. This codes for CSASRTDFDRETQYF.

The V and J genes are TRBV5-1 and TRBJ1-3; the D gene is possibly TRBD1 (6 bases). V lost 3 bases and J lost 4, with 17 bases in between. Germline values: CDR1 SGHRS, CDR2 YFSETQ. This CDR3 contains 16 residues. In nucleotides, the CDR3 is TGCGCCAGCAGCTCCCTAACAGGGTCTTCGGGAAACACCATATATTTT. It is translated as CASSSLTGSSGNTIYF. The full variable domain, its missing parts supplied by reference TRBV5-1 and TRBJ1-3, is KAGVTQTPRYLIKTRGQQVTLSCSPISGHRSVSWYQQTPGQGLQFLFEYFSETQRNKGNFPGRFSGRQFSNSRSEMNVSTLELGDSALYLCASSSLTGSSGNTIYFGEGSWLTVV.

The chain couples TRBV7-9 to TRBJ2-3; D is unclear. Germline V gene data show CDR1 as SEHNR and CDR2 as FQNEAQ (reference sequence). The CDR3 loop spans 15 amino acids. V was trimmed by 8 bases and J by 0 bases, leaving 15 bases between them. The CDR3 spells CASGPATTSTDTQYF. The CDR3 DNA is TGTGCCAGCGGGCCGGCGACGACCAGCACAGATACGCAGTATTTT.

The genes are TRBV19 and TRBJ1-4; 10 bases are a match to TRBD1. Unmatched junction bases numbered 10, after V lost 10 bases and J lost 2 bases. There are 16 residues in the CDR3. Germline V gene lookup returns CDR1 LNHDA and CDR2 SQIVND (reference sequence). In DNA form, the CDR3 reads TGTGCCACTGAGAAGGACAGGGGGGGGACTAATGAAAAACTGTTTTTT. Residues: CATEKDRGGTNEKLFF. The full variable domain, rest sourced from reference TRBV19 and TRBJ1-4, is DGGITQSPKYLFRKEGQNVTLSCEQNLNHDAMYWYRQDPGQGLRLIYYSQIVNDFQKGDIAEGYSVSREKKESFPLTVTSAQKNPTAFYLCATEKDRGGTNEKLFFGSGTQLSVL.

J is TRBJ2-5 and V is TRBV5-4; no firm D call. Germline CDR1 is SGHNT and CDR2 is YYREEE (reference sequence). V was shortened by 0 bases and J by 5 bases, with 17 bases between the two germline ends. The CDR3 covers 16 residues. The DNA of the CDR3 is TGTGCCAGCAGCTTGGAGGTTGGCATTCTATTGGAGACCCAGTACTTC. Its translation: CASSLEVGILLETQYF.

DNA for the CDR3: TGTGCCAGCTCACCACAGGGCTGGGACACTGAAGCTTTCTTT. Protein: CASSPQGWDTEAFF. The V and J genes are TRBV18 and TRBJ1-1, with D unresolved. From germline, CDR1 is KGHSH and CDR2 LQKENI. The germline V and J ends were trimmed by 1 base and 3 bases, with 9 bases remaining between them. CDR3 length: 14 amino acids.

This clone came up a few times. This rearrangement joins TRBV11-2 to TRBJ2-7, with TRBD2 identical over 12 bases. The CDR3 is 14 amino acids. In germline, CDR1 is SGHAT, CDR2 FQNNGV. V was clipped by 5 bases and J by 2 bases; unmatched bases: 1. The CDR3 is CASSRLAGAYEQYF. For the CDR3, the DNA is TGTGCCAGCAGCAGACTAGCGGGGGCCTACGAGCAGTACTTC. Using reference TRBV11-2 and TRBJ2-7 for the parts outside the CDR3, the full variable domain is EAGVAQSPRYKIIEKRQSVAFWCNPISGHATLYWYQQILGQGPKLLIQFQNNGVVDDSQLPKDRFSAERLKGVDSTLKIQPAKLEDSAVYLCASSRLAGAYEQYFGPGTRLTVT.

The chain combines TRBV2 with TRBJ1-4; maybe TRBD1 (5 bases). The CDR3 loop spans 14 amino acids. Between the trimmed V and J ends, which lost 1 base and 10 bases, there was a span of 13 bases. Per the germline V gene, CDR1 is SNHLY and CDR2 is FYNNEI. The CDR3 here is CASSEGRDGGKLFF. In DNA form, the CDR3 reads TGTGCCAGCAGTGAAGGCAGGGATGGGGGAAAACTGTTTTTT.

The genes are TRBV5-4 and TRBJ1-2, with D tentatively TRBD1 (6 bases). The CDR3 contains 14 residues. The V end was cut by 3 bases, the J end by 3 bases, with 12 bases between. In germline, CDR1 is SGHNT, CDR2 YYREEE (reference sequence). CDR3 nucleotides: TGTGCCAGCAGCTCCCAGGGGTTTGACTATGGCTACACCTTC. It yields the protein CASSSQGFDYGYTF.

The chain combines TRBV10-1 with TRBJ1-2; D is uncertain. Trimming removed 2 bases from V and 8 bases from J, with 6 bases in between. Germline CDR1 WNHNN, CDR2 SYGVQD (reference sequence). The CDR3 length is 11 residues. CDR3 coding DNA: TGCGCCAGCAGTGAGGGAAACGGCTACACCTTC. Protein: CASSEGNGYTF.

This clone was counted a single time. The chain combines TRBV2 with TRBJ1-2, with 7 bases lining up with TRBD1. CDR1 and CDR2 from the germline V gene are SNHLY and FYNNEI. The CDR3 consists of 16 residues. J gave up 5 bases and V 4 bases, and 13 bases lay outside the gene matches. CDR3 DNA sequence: TGTGCCAGCAGTGTTGCTCCAGGGGGGGCAGGTTATGGCTACACCTTC. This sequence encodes CASSVAPGGAGYGYTF.

The CDR3 region is CASSFLGGFGELFF. The CDR3, as DNA: TGTGCCAGCAGCTTTTTAGGGGGCTTCGGGGAGCTGTTTTTT. The chain links TRBV7-6 to TRBJ2-2; 7 nucleotides match TRBD1. From germline, CDR1 is SGHVS and CDR2 FNYEAQ. This CDR3 has 14 amino acids. V lost 3 bases to trimming and J lost 7 bases; unmatched junction nucleotides: 5.

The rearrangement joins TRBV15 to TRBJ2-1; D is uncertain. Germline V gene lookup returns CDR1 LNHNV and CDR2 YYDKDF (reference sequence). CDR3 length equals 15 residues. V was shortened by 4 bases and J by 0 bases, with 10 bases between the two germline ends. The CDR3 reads CATSMRLSSYNEQFF. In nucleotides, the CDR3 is TGTGCCACCAGCATGAGGTTGAGCTCCTACAATGAGCAGTTCTTC.

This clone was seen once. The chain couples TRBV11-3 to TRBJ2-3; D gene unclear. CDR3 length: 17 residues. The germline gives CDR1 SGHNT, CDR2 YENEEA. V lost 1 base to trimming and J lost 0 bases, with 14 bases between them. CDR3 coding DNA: TGTGCCAGCAGCTTAGGGATAGACTCGACTAGCACAGATACGCAGTATTTT. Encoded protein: CASSLGIDSTSTDTQYF.

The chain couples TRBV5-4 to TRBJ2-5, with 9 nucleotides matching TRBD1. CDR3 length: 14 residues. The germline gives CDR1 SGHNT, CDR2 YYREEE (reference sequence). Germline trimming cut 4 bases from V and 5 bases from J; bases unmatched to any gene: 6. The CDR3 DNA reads TGTGCCAGCAGCCGGGACAGGGTCTCGGAGACCCAGTACTTC. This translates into CASSRDRVSETQYF.

This CDR3 reads CASSSPRASTDTQYF. CDR3 DNA: TGTGCCAGCAGCTCACCGCGGGCTAGCACAGATACGCAGTATTTT. The chain joins TRBV7-2 to TRBJ2-3; D is perhaps TRBD2 (5 bases). From germline, CDR1 is SGHTA and CDR2 FQGNSA. Trimming cost V 4 bases and J 0 bases, with 11 bases left between them. The CDR3 loop spans 15 amino acids.